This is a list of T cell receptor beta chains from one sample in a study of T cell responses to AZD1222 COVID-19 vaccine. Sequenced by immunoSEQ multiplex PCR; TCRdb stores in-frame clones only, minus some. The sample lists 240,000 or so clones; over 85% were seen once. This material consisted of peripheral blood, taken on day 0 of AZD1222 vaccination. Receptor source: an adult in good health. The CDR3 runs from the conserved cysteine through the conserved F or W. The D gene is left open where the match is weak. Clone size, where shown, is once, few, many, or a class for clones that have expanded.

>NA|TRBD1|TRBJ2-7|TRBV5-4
TGTGCCAGCAGCGGGGGGGGGACAGGGCCTACCAACGAGCAGTACTTC
CASSGGGTGPTNEQYF
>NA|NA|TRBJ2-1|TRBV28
TGTGCCAGCATGGCCCATCCGGACAATGAGCAGTTCTTC
CASMAHPDNEQFF
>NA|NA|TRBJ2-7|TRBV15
TGTGCCACCAGCTTCCGACTGAGCTCCTACGAGCAGTACTTC
CATSFRLSSYEQYF
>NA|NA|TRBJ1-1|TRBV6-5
TGTGCCAGCAGCCGGGGAGGGAACACTGAAGCTTTCTTT
CASSRGGNTEAFF
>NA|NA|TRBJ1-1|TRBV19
TGTGCCAGTTGGGGGCACGGGACGACTGAAGCTTTCTTT
CASWGHGTTEAFF
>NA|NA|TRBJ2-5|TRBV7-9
TGTGCCAGCAGCTTACAAGAGACCCAGTACTTC
CASSLQETQYF
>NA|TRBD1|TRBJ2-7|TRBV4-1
TGCGCCAGCAGCCAACCCGCCCCGACAGGGACCTACGAGCAGTACTTC
CASSQPAPTGTYEQYF
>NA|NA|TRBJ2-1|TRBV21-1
TGTGCCAGCAGCAAAGGTCAGTACAATGAGCAGTTCTTC
CASSKGQYNEQFF
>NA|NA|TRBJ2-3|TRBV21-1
TGTGCCAGCAGCCAGTGGGGGCCGGGGGATACGCAGTATTTT
CASSQWGPGDTQYF
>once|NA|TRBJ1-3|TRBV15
TGTGCCACCAGCACCTTAGCTGGAAACACCATATATTTT
CATSTLAGNTIYF
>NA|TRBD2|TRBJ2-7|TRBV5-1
TGCGCCAGTAAGCCCGGGGGCGGGAGGCTCTACGAGCAGTACTTC
CASKPGGGRLYEQYF
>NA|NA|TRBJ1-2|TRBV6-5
TGTGCCAGCAGTTCCCTGGGCCAGCGGTATGGCTACACCTTC
CASSSLGQRYGYTF
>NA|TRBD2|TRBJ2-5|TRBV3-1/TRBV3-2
TGTGCCAGCAGTCATAGCGGGGTGGAGACCCAGTACTTC
CASSHSGVETQYF
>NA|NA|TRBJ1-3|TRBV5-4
TGTGCCACGCAACGGGACGTTGGAAACACCATATATTTT
CATQRDVGNTIYF
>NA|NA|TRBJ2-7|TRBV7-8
TGTGCCAGCACCAGGGGAGCCTACGAGCAGTACTTC
CASTRGAYEQYF
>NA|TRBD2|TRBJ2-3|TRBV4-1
TGCGCCAGCAGAATGACCGGGACTAGAACCACAGATACGCAGTATTTT
CASRMTGTRTTDTQYF
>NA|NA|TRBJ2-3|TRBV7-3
TGTGCCAGCAGCTTATCAGGGGGAGGGGATACGCAGTATTTT
CASSLSGGGDTQYF
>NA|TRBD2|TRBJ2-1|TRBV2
TGTGCCAGCAGTGCCCCCCTTGCGGGAGGGGATGAGCAGTTCTTC
CASSAPLAGGDEQFF
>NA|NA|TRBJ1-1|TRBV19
TGTGCCAGTAGTCCAGAACAGTTACGTACTGAAGCTTTCTTT
CASSPEQLRTEAFF
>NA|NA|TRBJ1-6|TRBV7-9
TGTGCCAGCAGCGGGTCCCGCTCCTATAATTCACCCCTCCACTTT
CASSGSRSYNSPLHF
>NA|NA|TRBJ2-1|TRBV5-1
TGCGCCAGCACTCTGATCCCCCCCTCCTCCTACAATGAGCAGTTCTTC
CASTLIPPSSYNEQFF
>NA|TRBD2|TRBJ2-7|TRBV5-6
TGTGCCAGCAGCCGGGCCCCTAGCGGTACCTCCTACGAGCAGTACTTC
CASSRAPSGTSYEQYF
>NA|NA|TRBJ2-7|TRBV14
TGTGCCAGCAGCCCAGCTGAGGCAGGGTGGCTGGAGGGGCAGTACTTC
CASSPAEAGWLEGQYF
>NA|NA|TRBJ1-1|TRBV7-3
TGTGCCAGCAGCCCCGACGACGGGATGGACACTGAAGCTTTCTTT
CASSPDDGMDTEAFF
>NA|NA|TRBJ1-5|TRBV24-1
TGTGCCACCAGTGATACCACAGGGCCCTATAGCAATCAGCCCCAGCATTTT
CATSDTTGPYSNQPQHF
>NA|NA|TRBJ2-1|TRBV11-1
TGTGCCAGCAGCCTGGGGAGGGGGTACAATGAGCAGTTCTTC
CASSLGRGYNEQFF
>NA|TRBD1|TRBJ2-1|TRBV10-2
TGCGCCAGCAGCCCCATCCGACAGGGGGCCAACAATGAGCAGTTCTTC
CASSPIRQGANNEQFF
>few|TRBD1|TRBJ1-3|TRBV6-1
TGTGCCAGCAGTGCCCGGGACAGCGACTCGTCTGGAAACACCATATATTTT
CASSARDSDSSGNTIYF